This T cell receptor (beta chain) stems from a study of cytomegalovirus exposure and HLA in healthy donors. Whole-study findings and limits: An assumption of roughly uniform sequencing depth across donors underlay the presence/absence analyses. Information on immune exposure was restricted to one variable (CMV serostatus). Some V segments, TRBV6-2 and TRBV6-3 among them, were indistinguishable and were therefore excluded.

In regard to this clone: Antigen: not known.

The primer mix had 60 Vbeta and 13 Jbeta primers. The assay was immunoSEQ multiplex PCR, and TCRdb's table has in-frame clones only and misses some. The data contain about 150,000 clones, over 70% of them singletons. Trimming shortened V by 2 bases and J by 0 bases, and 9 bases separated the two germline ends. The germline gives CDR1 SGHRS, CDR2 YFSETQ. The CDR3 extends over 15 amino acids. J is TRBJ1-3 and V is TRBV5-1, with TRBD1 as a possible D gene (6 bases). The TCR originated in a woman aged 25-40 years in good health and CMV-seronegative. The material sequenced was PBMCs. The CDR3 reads CASSLGGNSGNTIYF. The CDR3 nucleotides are TGCGCCAGCAGCTTAGGGGGTAACTCTGGAAACACCATATATTTT.